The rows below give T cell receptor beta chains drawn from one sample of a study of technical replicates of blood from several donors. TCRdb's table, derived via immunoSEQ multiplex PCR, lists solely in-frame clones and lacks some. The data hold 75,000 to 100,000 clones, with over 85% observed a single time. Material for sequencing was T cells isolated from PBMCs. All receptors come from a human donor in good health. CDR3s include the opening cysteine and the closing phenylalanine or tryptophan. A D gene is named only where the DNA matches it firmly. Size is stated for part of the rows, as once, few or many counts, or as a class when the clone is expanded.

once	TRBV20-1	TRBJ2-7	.	CSATRYEQYF	TGCAGTGCTACCAGGTACGAGCAGTACTTC
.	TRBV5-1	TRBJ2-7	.	CASSLGPGVIYEQYF	TGCGCCAGCAGCTTGGGTCCGGGAGTCATCTACGAGCAGTACTTC
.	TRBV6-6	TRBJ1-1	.	CASRLEMNTEAFF	TGTGCCAGCCGACTTGAAATGAACACTGAAGCTTTCTTT
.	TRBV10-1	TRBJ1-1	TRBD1	CASSGNRGTEAFF	TGCGCCAGCAGTGGGAACAGGGGCACTGAAGCTTTCTTT
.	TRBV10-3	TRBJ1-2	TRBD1	CAISVRDRENTRDGYTF	TGTGCCATCAGTGTGAGAGACAGGGAGAATACAAGGGATGGCTACACCTTC
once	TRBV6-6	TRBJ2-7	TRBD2	CASTDRLAGTYEQYF	TGTGCCAGCACCGATCGACTAGCGGGAACCTACGAGCAGTACTTC
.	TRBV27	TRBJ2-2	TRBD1	CASSTSGGVFFSGRELFF	TGTGCCAGCAGCACCTCAGGGGGTGTGTTTTTTAGTGGCCGGGAGCTGTTTTTT
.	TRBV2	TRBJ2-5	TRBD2	CASSEGLAGEETQYF	TGTGCCAGCAGCGAGGGACTAGCGGGAGAAGAGACCCAGTACTTC
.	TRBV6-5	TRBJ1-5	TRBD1	CASRPGQYNQPQHF	TGTGCCAGCAGACCGGGACAGTACAATCAGCCCCAGCATTTT
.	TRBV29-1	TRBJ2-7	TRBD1	CSVSTGASEQYF	TGCAGCGTTTCGACAGGGGCCAGCGAGCAGTACTTC
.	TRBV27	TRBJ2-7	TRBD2	CASRPGGSYEQYF	TGTGCCAGCAGGCCGGGGGGATCCTACGAGCAGTACTTC
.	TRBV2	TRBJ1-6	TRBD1	CASSVPTGGSYNSPLHF	TGTGCCAGCAGTGTCCCGACAGGGGGCTCCTATAATTCACCCCTCCACTTT